A single sample gave rise to the 16 T cell receptor beta chains below, sequenced in a study of T cell repertoires in cytomegalovirus infection. MiXCR was run by TCRdb on the reads, yielding one entry per CDR3 protein. The table lists a few hundred thousand distinct CDR3 sequences, around 15% of them singletons. Sequencing was carried out using CD8+ T cells from PBMCs. The receptors derive from a human donor in good health (CMV status not recorded). Some clones in this sample may be carry-over from other donors' samples.

Concerning this clonotype: The junction departs from germline at one end; a sequencing error may be responsible. This chain links TRBV7-7 with TRBJ1-6; 9 bases are shared with TRBD1. Per germline, CDR1 SSHAT and CDR2 FNYEAQ (reference sequence). This CDR3 comprises 15 residues. This CDR3 is CASSSMTGGSSPLHF. The CDR3 DNA reads TGTGCTAGCAGCTCTATGACAGGGGGGAGTTCACCCCTCCACTTT.

This clonotype was observed many times. This chain uses TRBV5-6 with TRBJ2-5; D gene ambiguous. The V and J ends lost 4 bases and 5 bases respectively, with 15 bases between them. The CDR3 covers 14 residues. Germline loops: CDR1 SGHDT, CDR2 YYEEEE. The CDR3 DNA is TGTGCCAGCAGCCGGGCCTCCTCCTCGGAGACCCAGTACTTC. Translation gives CASSRASSSETQYF.

This clonotype was counted a few times. The chain combines TRBV12-3 or TRBV12-4 with TRBJ2-5; TRBD1 matches 12 bases. This CDR3 is 14 amino acids long. V was pared by 8 bases and J by 2 bases, with 3 bases of the junction left unmatched. The CDR3 protein is CASGTGGLQETQYF. In nucleotides, the CDR3 is TGTGCCAGCGGGACAGGGGGCTTGCAAGAGACCCAGTACTTC.

This clonotype was found a few times. The genes are TRBV20-1 and TRBJ1-2; 7 nucleotides line up with TRBD1. Germline-derived CDR1 and CDR2 are DFQATT and SNEGSKA (reference sequence). There are 17 residues in the CDR3. V lost 0 bases, J lost 1 base, and 11 bases stayed unmatched. The CDR3 coding sequence is TGCAGTGCTAGAGATCCTGACGGCAGGGGGAGTAACTATGGCTACACCTTC. This translates into CSARDPDGRGSNYGYTF.

V and J are TRBV7-6 and TRBJ2-3; 10 positions agree with TRBD1. Losses at the gene ends were 8 bases for V and 5 bases for J; bases not matched to a gene: 16. CDR3 length: 17 residues. In germline, CDR1 is SGHVS, CDR2 FNYEAQ. The CDR3 coding sequence is TGTGCCAGCGGCCCTCTCCAGCCGGGGACAGGGGTAGATACGCAGTATTTT. It translates to CASGPLQPGTGVDTQYF.

This clonotype was recorded at least ten times. V and J are TRBV7-2 and TRBJ2-5; 10 bases agree with TRBD2. Germline V gene lookup returns CDR1 SGHTA and CDR2 FQGNSA. The CDR3 has 16 amino acids. With V trimmed by 5 bases and J by 0 bases, 6 bases remained unmatched. The CDR3 reads CASSPRLAGYQETQYF. DNA of the CDR3: TGTGCCAGCAGCCCGAGACTAGCGGGCTACCAAGAGACCCAGTACTTC.

This clonotype came up many times. The genes are TRBV7-2 and TRBJ1-3; no reliable D call. V was cut by 0 bases and J by 0 bases, with 12 bases left in between. This CDR3 is built from 17 residues. From germline, CDR1 is SGHTA and CDR2 FQGNSA. CDR3 sequence reads: CASSLAGTGVSGNTIYF. CDR3 sequence (DNA): TGTGCCAGCAGCTTAGCGGGTACGGGAGTCTCTGGAAACACCATATATTTT.

This clonotype was seen many times. The rearrangement joins TRBV28 to TRBJ2-3; D may be TRBD2 (5 bases). CDR3 size: 15 residues. Trimming took 4 bases from V and 0 from J, leaving 11 bases between them. Germline V gene lookup returns CDR1 MDHEN and CDR2 SYDVKM. DNA for the CDR3: TGTGCCAGCAGTTCCAGAGGGTCTAGCACAGATACGCAGTATTTT. Its protein is CASSSRGSSTDTQYF.

There are many counts of this clonotype. The chain carries TRBV9 and TRBJ2-2, with D hard to call. CDR3 size: 12 residues. Germline loops: CDR1 SGDLS, CDR2 YYNGEE. Trimming shortened V by 4 bases and J by 0 bases, and 1 base separated the two germline ends. The CDR3 DNA follows: TGTGCCAGCAGCCCGAACACCGGGGAGCTGTTTTTT. Translated: CASSPNTGELFF.

V and J are TRBV9 and TRBJ2-7, with 7 bases lining up with TRBD1. With 0 bases clipped from V and 2 bases from J, the junction kept 5 bases outside the gene matches. Germline V CDR1 and CDR2: SGDLS, YYNGEE. The CDR3 spans 15 residues. The DNA of the CDR3 is TGTGCCAGCAGCGTAGCTGGGACAGTAGCCTACGAGCAGTACTTC. Translating it yields CASSVAGTVAYEQYF.

V gene TRBV29-1 combines with J gene TRBJ2-7; D may be TRBD1 (6 bases). Deletions cut 4 bases from V and 6 bases from J, with 7 bases between. CDR3 length equals 10 residues. Germline lookup yields CDR1 SQVTM and CDR2 ANQGSEA. The CDR3: CSVGQVEQYF. The CDR3 region has the DNA TGCAGCGTTGGACAGGTCGAGCAGTACTTC.

This clonotype was recorded at least ten times. This rearrangement joins TRBV11-2 to TRBJ2-7; 10 bases align to TRBD1. V lost 3 bases, J lost 4 bases, and 3 bases stayed unmatched. Looked up from germline, CDR1 is SGHAT and CDR2 is FQNNGV. The CDR3 is 14 amino acids. This CDR3 reads CASSLGQGIYEQYF. DNA of the CDR3: TGTGCCAGCAGCTTGGGACAGGGGATATACGAGCAGTACTTC.

This clonotype was seen ten or more times. This rearrangement joins TRBV6-1 to TRBJ1-1; D not resolved. With 2 bases removed from V and 1 base from J, the gap between germline ends came to 8 bases. The CDR3 has 14 residues. Germline V CDR1 and CDR2: MNHNS, SASEGT. CDR3 sequence: CASSEKVQNTEAFF. Written as DNA, the CDR3 is TGTGCCAGCAGTGAAAAGGTGCAGAACACTGAAGCTTTCTTT.

This clonotype was counted at least ten times. The rearrangement uses TRBV7-2 and TRBJ2-7, with D unresolved. The germline gives CDR1 SGHTA, CDR2 FQGNSA. The germline V and J ends were trimmed by 1 base and 2 bases, with 9 bases remaining between them. CDR3 length: 14 amino acids. CDR3 in DNA: TGTGCCAGCAGCTTAGGGGTTACTCCCTACGAGCAGTACTTC. This sequence encodes CASSLGVTPYEQYF.

The sample holds a few counts of this clonotype. The V call is TRBV6-2 or TRBV6-3, the J call TRBJ1-2; no clear D gene. Germline V lookup: CDR1 MNHEY, CDR2 SVGEGT. CDR3 length: 15 residues. V shed 5 bases and J shed 8 bases, with 21 bases lying between them. The CDR3 sequence: CASSNDGSFRAGYTF. DNA of the CDR3: TGTGCCAGCAGTAACGACGGCTCCTTTAGGGCGGGCTACACCTTC.

This clonotype was observed many times. V is TRBV7-8 and J is TRBJ1-6; D is unclear. The CDR3 runs to 14 residues. Trimming took 0 bases from V and 7 from J, leaving 7 bases between them. Germline V gene sequence: CDR1 SGHVS, CDR2 FQNEAQ. Written as DNA, the CDR3 is TGTGCCAGCAGCTTAGCGCTTCTGAATTCACCCCTCCACTTT. This sequence encodes CASSLALLNSPLHF.